What follows are 3 T cell receptor beta chains derived from one specimen sequenced in a study of cytomegalovirus exposure and HLA in healthy donors. The PCR contained 60 Vbeta and 13 Jbeta primers. Measured with immunoSEQ multiplex PCR; TCRdb has only the in-frame clones, and not every one. The repertoire holds about 160,000 clones, with around 80% as singletons. The sequenced material came from PBMCs. Source of these receptors: a woman in her thirties or forties in good health and CMV-seropositive.

The chain joins TRBV18 to TRBJ1-2; 10 nucleotides agree with TRBD1. The CDR3 covers 16 residues. CDR1 KGHSH and CDR2 LQKENI come from the germline V gene. The J segment lost 3 bases and the V segment lost 3 bases, leaving 7 bases of the junction unmatched. The CDR3 DNA is TGTGCCAGCTCACCGACAGGGGGCGAAGGTCACTATGGCTACACCTTC. Translating gives CASSPTGGEGHYGYTF.

V and J are TRBV5-5 and TRBJ1-5, with 7 nucleotides matching TRBD1. The CDR3 totals 15 residues. J was trimmed by 4 bases and V by 3 bases; bases with no gene match: 7. CDR1 SGHKS and CDR2 YYEKEE come from the germline V gene (reference sequence). CDR3 loop: CASSSRGEGNQPQHF. CDR3 coding DNA: TGTGCCAGCAGCTCCAGGGGGGAAGGTAATCAGCCCCAGCATTTT.

The J gene is TRBJ1-2, the V gene TRBV9; 7 nucleotides align to TRBD1. The germline V gene has CDR1 SGDLS and CDR2 YYNGEE. The length of the CDR3 is 14 residues. V was pared by 5 bases and J by 7 bases, with 11 bases of the junction left unmatched. The CDR3 spells CASRLTGTSAGYTF. Here the CDR3 DNA reads TGTGCCAGCAGGTTGACAGGGACTTCGGCTGGCTACACCTTC.